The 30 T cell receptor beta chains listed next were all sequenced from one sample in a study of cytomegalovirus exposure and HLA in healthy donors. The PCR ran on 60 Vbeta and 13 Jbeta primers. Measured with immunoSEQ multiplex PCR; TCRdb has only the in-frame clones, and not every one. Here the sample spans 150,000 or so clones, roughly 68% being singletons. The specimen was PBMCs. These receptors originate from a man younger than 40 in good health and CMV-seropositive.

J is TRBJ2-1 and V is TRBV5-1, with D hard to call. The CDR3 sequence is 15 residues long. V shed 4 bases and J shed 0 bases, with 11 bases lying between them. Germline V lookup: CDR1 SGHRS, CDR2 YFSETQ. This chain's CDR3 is CASSRRLISYNEQFF. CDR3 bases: TGCGCCAGCAGCCGCAGACTGATCTCCTACAATGAGCAGTTCTTC.

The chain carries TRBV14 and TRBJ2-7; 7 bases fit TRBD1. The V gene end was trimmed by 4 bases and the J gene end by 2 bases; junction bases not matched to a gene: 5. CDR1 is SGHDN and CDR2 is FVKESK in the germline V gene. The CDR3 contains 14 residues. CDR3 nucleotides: TGTGCCAGCAGCCCATTGGACAGGACCTACGAGCAGTACTTC. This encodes CASSPLDRTYEQYF.

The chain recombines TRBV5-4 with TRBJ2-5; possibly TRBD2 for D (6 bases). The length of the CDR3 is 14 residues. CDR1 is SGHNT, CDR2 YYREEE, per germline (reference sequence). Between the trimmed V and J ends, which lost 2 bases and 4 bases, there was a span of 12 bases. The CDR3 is CASSFRGGSETQYF. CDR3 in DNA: TGTGCCAGCAGCTTTCGGGGAGGATCAGAGACCCAGTACTTC.

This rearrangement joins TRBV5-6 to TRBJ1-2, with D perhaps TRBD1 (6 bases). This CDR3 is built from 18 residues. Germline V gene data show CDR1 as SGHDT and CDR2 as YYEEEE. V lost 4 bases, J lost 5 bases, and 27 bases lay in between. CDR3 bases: TGTGCCAGCAGCCCCCCCCGCCAGGGGCCCAATCTGCTATATGGCTACACCTTC. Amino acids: CASSPPRQGPNLLYGYTF.

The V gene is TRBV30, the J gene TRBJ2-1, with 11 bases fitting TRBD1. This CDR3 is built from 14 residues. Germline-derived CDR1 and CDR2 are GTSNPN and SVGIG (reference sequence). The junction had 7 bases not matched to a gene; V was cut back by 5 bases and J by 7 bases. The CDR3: CAWGPGQGVNEQFF. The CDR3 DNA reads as TGTGCCTGGGGACCGGGACAGGGGGTTAATGAGCAGTTCTTC.

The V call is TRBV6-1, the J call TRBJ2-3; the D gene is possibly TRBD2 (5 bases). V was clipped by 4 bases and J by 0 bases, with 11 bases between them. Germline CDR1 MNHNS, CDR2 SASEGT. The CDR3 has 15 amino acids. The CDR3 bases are TGTGCCAGCAGTGGCTTGGGCGGGAGCACAGATACGCAGTATTTT. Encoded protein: CASSGLGGSTDTQYF.

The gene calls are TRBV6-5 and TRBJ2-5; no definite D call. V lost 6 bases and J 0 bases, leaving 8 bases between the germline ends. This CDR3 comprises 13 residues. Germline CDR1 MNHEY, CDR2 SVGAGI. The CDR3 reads CASRTEYQETQYF. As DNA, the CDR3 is TGTGCCAGCAGGACGGAGTACCAAGAGACCCAGTACTTC.

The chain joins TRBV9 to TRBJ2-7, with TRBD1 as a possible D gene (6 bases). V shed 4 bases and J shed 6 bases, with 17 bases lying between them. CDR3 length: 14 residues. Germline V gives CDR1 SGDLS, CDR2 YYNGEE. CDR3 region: CASSRTVPTGEQYF. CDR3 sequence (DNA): TGTGCCAGCAGCAGGACAGTCCCTACGGGCGAGCAGTACTTC. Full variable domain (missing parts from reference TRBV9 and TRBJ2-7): DSGVTQTPKHLITATGQRVTLRCSPRSGDLSVYWYQQSLDQGLQFLIQYYNGEERAKGNILERFSAQQFPDLHSELNLSSLELGDSALYFCASSRTVPTGEQYFGPGTRLTVT.

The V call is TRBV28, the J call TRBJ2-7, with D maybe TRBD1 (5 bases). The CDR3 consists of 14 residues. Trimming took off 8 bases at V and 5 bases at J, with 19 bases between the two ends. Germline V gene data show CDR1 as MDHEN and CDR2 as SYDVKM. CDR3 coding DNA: TGTGCCAGCCTGGAGTCAGGGTTTACCCACGAGCAGTACTTC. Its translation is CASLESGFTHEQYF.

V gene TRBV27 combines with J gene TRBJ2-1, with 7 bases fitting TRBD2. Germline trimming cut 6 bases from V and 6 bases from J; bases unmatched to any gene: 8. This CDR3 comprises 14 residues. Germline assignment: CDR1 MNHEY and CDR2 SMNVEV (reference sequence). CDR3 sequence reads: CASSTPLAANEQFF. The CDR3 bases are TGTGCCAGCAGCACGCCCCTAGCGGCCAATGAGCAGTTCTTC.

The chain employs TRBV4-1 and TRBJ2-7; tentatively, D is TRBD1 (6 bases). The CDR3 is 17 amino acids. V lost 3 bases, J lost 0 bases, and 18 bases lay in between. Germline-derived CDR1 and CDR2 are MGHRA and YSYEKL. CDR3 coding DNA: TGCGCCAGCAGCCAGGCAGGGGAGTGGGTGAGCTCCTACGAGCAGTACTTC. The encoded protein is CASSQAGEWVSSYEQYF.

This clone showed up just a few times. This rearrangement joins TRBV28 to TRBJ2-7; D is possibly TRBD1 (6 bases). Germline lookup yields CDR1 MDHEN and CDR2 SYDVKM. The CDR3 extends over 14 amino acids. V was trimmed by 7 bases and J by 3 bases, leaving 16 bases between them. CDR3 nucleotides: TGTGCCAGCACCTCTGGCCAGGGGAACTACGAGCAGTACTTC. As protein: CASTSGQGNYEQYF.

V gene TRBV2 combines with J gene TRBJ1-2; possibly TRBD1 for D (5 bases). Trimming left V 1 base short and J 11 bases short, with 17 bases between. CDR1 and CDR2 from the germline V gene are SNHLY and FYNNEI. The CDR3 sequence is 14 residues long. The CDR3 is CASSEGAGSGKYTF. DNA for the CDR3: TGTGCCAGCAGTGAAGGGGCAGGGTCCGGAAAATACACCTTC.

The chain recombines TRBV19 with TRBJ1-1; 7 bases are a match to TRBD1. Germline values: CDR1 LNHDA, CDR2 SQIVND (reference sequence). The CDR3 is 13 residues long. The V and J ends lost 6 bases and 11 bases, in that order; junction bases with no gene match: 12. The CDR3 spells CASSPGQATVAFF. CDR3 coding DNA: TGTGCCAGTAGCCCCGGACAGGCGACGGTGGCTTTCTTT.

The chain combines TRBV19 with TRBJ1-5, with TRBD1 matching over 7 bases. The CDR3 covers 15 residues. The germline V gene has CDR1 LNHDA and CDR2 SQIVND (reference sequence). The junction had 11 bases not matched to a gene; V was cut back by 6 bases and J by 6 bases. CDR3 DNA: TGTGCCAGTAGCACCCAGGGGGGCAGTATTCAGCCCCAGCATTTT. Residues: CASSTQGGSIQPQHF.

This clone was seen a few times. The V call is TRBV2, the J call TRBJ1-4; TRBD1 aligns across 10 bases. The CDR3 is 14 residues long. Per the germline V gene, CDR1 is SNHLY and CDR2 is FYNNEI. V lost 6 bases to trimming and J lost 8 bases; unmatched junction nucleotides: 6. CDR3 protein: CASRTGGLGEKLFF. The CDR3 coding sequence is TGTGCCAGCAGGACAGGGGGCTTGGGGGAAAAACTGTTTTTT.

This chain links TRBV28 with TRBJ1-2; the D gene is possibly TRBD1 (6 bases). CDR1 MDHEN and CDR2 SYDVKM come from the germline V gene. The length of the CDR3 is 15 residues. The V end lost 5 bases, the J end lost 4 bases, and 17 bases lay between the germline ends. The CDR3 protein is CASSLTTGLTYGYTF. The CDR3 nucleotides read TGTGCCAGCAGTCTGACGACAGGACTGACCTATGGCTACACCTTC.

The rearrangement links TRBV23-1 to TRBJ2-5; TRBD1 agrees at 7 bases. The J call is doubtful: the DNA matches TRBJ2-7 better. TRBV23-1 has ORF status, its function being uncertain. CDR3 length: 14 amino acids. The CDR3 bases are TGCGCCAGCAGTCAATCGCCAGGGGGCTACGAGCAGTACTTC. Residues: CASSQSPGGYEQYF.

The CDR3 DNA sequence: TGTGCCAGCAGCTTTAGAGGTCAAGAAGGAAACACCATATATTTT. This encodes CASSFRGQEGNTIYF. The chain employs TRBV9 and TRBJ1-3; D remains unclear. The CDR3 extends over 15 amino acids. Trimming stripped 4 bases from V and 4 bases from J, with 15 bases between. Germline CDR1 reads SGDLS; CDR2 reads YYNGEE.

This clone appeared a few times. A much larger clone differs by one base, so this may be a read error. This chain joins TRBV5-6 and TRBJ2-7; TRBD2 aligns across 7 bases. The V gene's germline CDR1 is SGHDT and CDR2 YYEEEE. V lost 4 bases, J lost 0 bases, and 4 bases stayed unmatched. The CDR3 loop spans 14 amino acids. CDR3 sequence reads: CASSAERDSYEQYF. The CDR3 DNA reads TGTGCCAGCAGCGCGGAGCGGGACTCCTACGAGCAGTACTTC.

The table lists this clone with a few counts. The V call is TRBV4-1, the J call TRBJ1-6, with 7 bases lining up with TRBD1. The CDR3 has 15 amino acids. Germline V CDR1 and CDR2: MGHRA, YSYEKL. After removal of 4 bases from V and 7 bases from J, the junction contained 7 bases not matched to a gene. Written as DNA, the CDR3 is TGCGCCAGCAGCCGGGACACAGGGGAAAATTCACCCCTCCACTTT. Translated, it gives CASSRDTGENSPLHF.

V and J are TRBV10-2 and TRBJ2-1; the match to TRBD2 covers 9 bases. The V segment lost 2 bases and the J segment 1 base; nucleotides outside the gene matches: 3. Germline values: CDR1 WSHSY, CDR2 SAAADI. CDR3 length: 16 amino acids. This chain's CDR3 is CASSEPGLASYNEQFF. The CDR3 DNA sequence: TGCGCCAGCAGTGAGCCGGGACTAGCTTCCTACAATGAGCAGTTCTTC.

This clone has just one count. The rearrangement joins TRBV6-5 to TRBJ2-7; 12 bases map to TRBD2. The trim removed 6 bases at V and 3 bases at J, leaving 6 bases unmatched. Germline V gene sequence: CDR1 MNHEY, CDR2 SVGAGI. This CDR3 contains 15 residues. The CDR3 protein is CASSRRTSGIYEQYF. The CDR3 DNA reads TGTGCCAGCAGCCGCCGGACTAGCGGGATCTACGAGCAGTACTTC.

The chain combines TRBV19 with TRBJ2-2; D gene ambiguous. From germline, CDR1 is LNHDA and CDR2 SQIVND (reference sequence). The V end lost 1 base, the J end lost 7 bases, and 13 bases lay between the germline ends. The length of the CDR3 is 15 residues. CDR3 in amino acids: CASSIVNYYGGELFF. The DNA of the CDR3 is TGTGCCAGTAGTATAGTAAACTACTACGGCGGGGAGCTGTTTTTT.

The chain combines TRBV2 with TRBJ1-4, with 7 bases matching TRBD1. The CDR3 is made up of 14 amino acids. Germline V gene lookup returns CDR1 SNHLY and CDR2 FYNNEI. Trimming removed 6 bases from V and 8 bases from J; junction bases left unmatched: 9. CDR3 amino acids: CASSRRDSGEKLFF. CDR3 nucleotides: TGTGCCAGCAGCAGACGGGACAGCGGCGAAAAACTGTTTTTT.

CDR3 bases: TGCGCCAGCAGCTTAAGAGGGCGGGTTGACATTCAGTACTTC. Amino acid sequence: CASSLRGRVDIQYF. This chain connects TRBV5-1 to TRBJ2-4; D is possibly TRBD2 (5 bases). The V end lost 2 bases, the J end lost 8 bases, and 14 bases lay between the germline ends. The CDR3 is made up of 14 amino acids. The germline gives CDR1 SGHRS, CDR2 YFSETQ.

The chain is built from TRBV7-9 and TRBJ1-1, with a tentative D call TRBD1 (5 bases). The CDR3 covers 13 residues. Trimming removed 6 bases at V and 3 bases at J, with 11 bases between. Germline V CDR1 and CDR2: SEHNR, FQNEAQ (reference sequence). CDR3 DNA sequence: TGTGCCAGCAGTTCTCAGGGTTACACTGAAGCTTTCTTT. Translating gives CASSSQGYTEAFF.

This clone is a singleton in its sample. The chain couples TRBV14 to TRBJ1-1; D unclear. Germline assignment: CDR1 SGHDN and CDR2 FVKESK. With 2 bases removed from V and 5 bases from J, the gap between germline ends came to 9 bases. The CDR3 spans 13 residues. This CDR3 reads CASSQMSGTEAFF. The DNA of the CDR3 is TGTGCCAGCAGCCAAATGTCGGGAACTGAAGCTTTCTTT.

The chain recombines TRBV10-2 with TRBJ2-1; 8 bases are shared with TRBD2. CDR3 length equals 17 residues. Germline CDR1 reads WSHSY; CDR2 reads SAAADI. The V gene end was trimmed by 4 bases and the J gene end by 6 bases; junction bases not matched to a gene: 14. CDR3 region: CASSGTPGTRFGNEQFF. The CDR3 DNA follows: TGCGCCAGCAGTGGGACCCCCGGGACTAGATTTGGCAATGAGCAGTTCTTC.

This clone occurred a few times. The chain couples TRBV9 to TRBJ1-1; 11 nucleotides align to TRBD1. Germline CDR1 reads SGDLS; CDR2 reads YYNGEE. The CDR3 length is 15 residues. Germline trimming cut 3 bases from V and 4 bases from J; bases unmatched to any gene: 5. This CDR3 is CASSGSGTGGTEAFF. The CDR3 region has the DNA TGTGCCAGCAGCGGTTCCGGGACAGGGGGCACTGAAGCTTTCTTT.